The source of this TCR beta chain is a study of blood T cell repertoires in COVID-19. Study-wide background: Each recovered donor of Cohort 3 presented with two negative PCRs, clearance, or symptom resolution. From T cells, B-cell-depleted T cells, or PBMCs came the material, which was cDNA or gDNA.

The V end was cut by 2 bases, the J end by 0 bases, with 12 bases between. Germline assignment: CDR1 SGHKS and CDR2 YYEKEE (reference sequence). The CDR3 has 15 residues. Participant reports of clinical history set cohort assignment. How the authors handled the data: For nucleated cells, counts were estimated from reference gene primer amplification. TCRdb's copy holds only in-frame clones and misses some; the assay was immunoSEQ multiplex PCR. V, J and clone size reflect that table, while D and trimming were determined from the DNA. The sample yields more than 200,000 clones, around 87% seen once. Source material: PBMCs or T cells enriched from blood (not recorded which). The receptor comes from a man aged 25 to 40 in a cohort exposed to, infected with or recovered from COVID-19 (not recorded which). The rearrangement uses TRBV5-5 and TRBJ2-7; D is unclear. This CDR3 is CASSFFFGPSYEQYF. In DNA form, the CDR3 reads TGTGCCAGCAGCTTTTTTTTTGGGCCCTCCTACGAGCAGTACTTC.